This T cell receptor (beta chain) was identified in a study of OX40 agonist ivuxolimab in advanced cancers. Overall study context: Given to patients was ivuxolimab, an agonistic anti-OX40 (CD134) antibody. Notes on the study in general: At doses 0.1 to 3.0 mg/kg, CD4+ and CD8+ clones expanded. CD8+ T cells showed, on average, more clonal expansion than CD4+ cells.

Assay used: immunoSEQ multiplex PCR; TCRdb lists only in-frame clones, some missing. The sample has approximately 53,000 clones, just under 95% seen once. The CDR3 has 14 amino acids. Germline assignment: CDR1 SNHLY and CDR2 FYNNEI. The V end lost 8 bases, the J end lost 5 bases, and 15 bases lay between the germline ends. With respect to this clone: The antigen remains undetermined.

The V and J genes are TRBV2 and TRBJ2-2, with D possibly TRBD2 on 6 matching bases. Sequenced here: CD4+ or CD8+ T cells sorted from blood, sampled in a trial of the OX40 agonist ivuxolimab. The receptor comes from an adult with an advanced solid tumor such as melanoma, head and neck, liver or kidney cancer. The CDR3 loop reads CASGSGSLTGELFF. As DNA, the CDR3 is TGTGCCAGCGGGAGCGGGTCCTTAACCGGGGAGCTGTTTTTT. Together with reference TRBV2 and TRBJ2-2, the CDR3 gives the full variable domain: EPEVTQTPSHQVTQMGQEVILRCVPISNHLYFYWYRQILGQKVEFLVSFYNNEISEKSEIFDDQFSVERPDGSNFTLKIRSTKLEDSAMYFCASGSGSLTGELFFGEGSRLTVL.